These T cell receptor beta chains were read from a single sample in a study of blood T cell repertoires in COVID-19. Produced via immunoSEQ multiplex PCR; TCRdb's table is partial and in-frame only. The sample lists approximately 270,000 clones, about nine tenths occurring once. The specimen sequenced was PBMCs or T cells enriched from blood (not recorded which). These receptors originate from a human donor in a cohort exposed to, infected with or recovered from COVID-19 (not recorded which). The donor label of this sample is uncertain. CDR3s include the opening cysteine and the closing phenylalanine or tryptophan. Fields, in order: J gene, D gene, V gene, clone size, CDR3 protein, CDR3 DNA. A D gene is named only where the DNA matches it firmly. Rows give clone size only sometimes, using once, few, many, or a class for an expanded clone.

TRBJ1-1 | NA | TRBV9 | NA | CASSVVGRNTEAFF | TGTGCCAGCAGCGTAGTAGGGAGGAACACTGAAGCTTTCTTT
TRBJ1-2 | TRBD1 | TRBV9 | NA | CASSALWDRDNYGYTF | TGTGCCAGCAGCGCCCTCTGGGACAGGGATAACTATGGCTACACCTTC
TRBJ2-2 | NA | TRBV29-1 | NA | CSVGQSSGELFF | TGCAGCGTTGGCCAGTCCAGCGGGGAGCTGTTTTTT
TRBJ2-5 | NA | TRBV9 | NA | CASSVGRARETQYF | TGTGCCAGCAGCGTAGGGAGGGCCAGAGAGACCCAGTACTTC
TRBJ2-5 | TRBD2 | TRBV3-1/TRBV3-2 | NA | CASSQDLASGGRLKETQYF | TGTGCCAGCAGCCAAGATCTGGCTAGCGGGGGGCGGTTGAAAGAGACCCAGTACTTC
TRBJ2-5 | TRBD1 | TRBV5-4 | NA | CASSRRQGERETQYF | TGTGCCAGCAGCCGGCGACAGGGAGAGCGGGAGACCCAGTACTTC
TRBJ2-2 | NA | TRBV5-6 | NA | CASSWGKGEAGELFF | TGTGCCAGCAGCTGGGGGAAAGGGGAGGCCGGGGAGCTGTTTTTT
TRBJ2-3 | NA | TRBV7-8 | NA | CASSLAGGGADTQYF | TGTGCCAGCAGCTTAGCGGGGGGGGGCGCAGATACGCAGTATTTT
TRBJ1-1 | NA | TRBV9 | NA | CASSVAEGQGAFF | TGTGCCAGCAGCGTAGCCGAGGGGCAGGGGGCTTTCTTT
TRBJ2-1 | NA | TRBV24-1 | NA | CATSDLIGPGQFF | TGTGCCACCAGTGATTTGATTGGCCCAGGGCAGTTCTTC
TRBJ2-3 | TRBD1 | TRBV7-2 | NA | CASSLYRGPGTDTQYF | TGTGCCAGCAGCTTATACAGGGGGCCTGGCACAGATACGCAGTATTTT
TRBJ1-5 | NA | TRBV10-1 | NA | CASSELGHRHTNQPQHF | TGCGCCAGCAGTGAGCTTGGACATCGGCACACCAATCAGCCCCAGCATTTT
TRBJ2-6 | NA | TRBV29-1 | NA | CSVALLQGSGANVLTF | TGCAGCGTCGCGCTCCTACAGGGCTCTGGGGCCAACGTCCTGACTTTC
TRBJ1-6 | TRBD1 | TRBV19 | NA | CASSIMGQGASPLHF | TGTGCCAGTAGTATCATGGGACAGGGGGCTTCACCCCTCCACTTT
TRBJ2-5 | NA | TRBV11-2 | NA | CASSLVRGVETQYF | TGTGCCAGCAGCTTAGTACGGGGAGTTGAGACCCAGTACTTC
TRBJ2-1 | NA | TRBV11-3 | NA | CASSLESGQFF | TGTGCCAGCAGCTTAGAGTCGGGGCAGTTCTTC
TRBJ2-3 | NA | TRBV19 | NA | CASSILGESTDTQYF | TGTGCCAGTAGTATCCTAGGGGAATCCACAGATACGCAGTATTTT
TRBJ1-4 | TRBD1 | TRBV2 | once | CASSFIPGQDNEKLFF | TGTGCCAGCAGCTTCATCCCGGGACAGGATAATGAAAAACTGTTTTTT
TRBJ1-1 | TRBD1 | TRBV7-9 | once | CASSLTGRRNTEAFF | TGTGCCAGCAGCCTGACAGGGCGTCGGAACACTGAAGCTTTCTTT
TRBJ2-7 | NA | TRBV4-1 | NA | CASSHLIRGPYEQYF | TGCGCCAGCAGCCACCTTATCAGGGGTCCTTACGAGCAGTACTTC
TRBJ2-1 | NA | TRBV28 | once | CASSPAGVINEQFF | TGTGCCAGCAGCCCAGCAGGGGTTATCAATGAGCAGTTCTTC
TRBJ1-2 | NA | TRBV30 | once | CAWSVTRYYGYTF | TGTGCCTGGAGTGTAACCAGATACTATGGCTACACCTTC
TRBJ2-7 | TRBD1 | TRBV5-1 | few | CASSTGQGRDEQYF | TGCGCCAGCAGCACCGGACAGGGGCGGGACGAGCAGTACTTC
TRBJ1-1 | NA | TRBV7-8 | NA | CASSLARARDTEAFF | TGTGCCAGCAGCTTAGCGAGGGCAAGAGACACTGAAGCTTTCTTT
TRBJ2-3 | TRBD2 | TRBV19 | NA | CASSINWGGADTQYF | TGTGCCAGTAGTATAAACTGGGGGGGAGCCGATACGCAGTATTTT
TRBJ1-2 | NA | TRBV19 | NA | CASRGREGYGYTF | TGTGCCAGTAGAGGTCGGGAAGGCTATGGCTACACCTTC
TRBJ2-7 | NA | TRBV9 | NA | CASSVEEESYEQYF | TGTGCCAGCAGCGTAGAGGAGGAATCCTACGAGCAGTACTTC
TRBJ2-3 | TRBD2 | TRBV4-2 | once | CASSHVAGSTDTQYF | TGTGCCAGCAGCCATGTAGCGGGGAGCACAGATACGCAGTATTTT
TRBJ1-2 | NA | TRBV7-2 | NA | CASSYDRSGYGYTF | TGTGCCAGCAGCTACGACAGGTCGGGGTATGGCTACACCTTC
TRBJ2-2 | TRBD1 | TRBV14 | few | CASSAGGGELFF | TGTGCCAGCAGTGCAGGGGGCGGGGAGCTGTTTTTT
TRBJ2-1 | TRBD2 | TRBV7-3 | once | CASSLAGGPQGEQFF | TGTGCCAGCAGCTTAGCGGGGGGGCCTCAGGGTGAGCAGTTCTTC
TRBJ1-2 | NA | TRBV7-3 | few | CASSLTSDYGYTF | TGTGCCAGCAGCTTAACGTCAGACTATGGCTACACCTTC
TRBJ1-2 | NA | TRBV6-5 | NA | CASSYSSVLNYGYTF | TGTGCCAGCAGTTACTCCAGTGTCCTTAACTATGGCTACACCTTC
TRBJ1-1 | NA | TRBV29-1 | NA | CSAQGPIMNTEAFF | TGCAGCGCGCAGGGGCCCATTATGAACACTGAAGCTTTCTTT
TRBJ2-1 | NA | TRBV6-6 | once | CASSHGGEQFF | TGTGCCAGCAGCCACGGCGGCGAGCAGTTCTTC
TRBJ1-4 | NA | TRBV4-2 | NA | CASSRHWDWATEKLFF | TGTGCCAGCAGCCGCCATTGGGACTGGGCGACCGAAAAACTGTTTTTT
TRBJ2-7 | NA | TRBV5-1 | NA | CASSPAAGGYEQYF | TGCGCCAGCAGCCCCGCGGCAGGCGGGTACGAGCAGTACTTC
TRBJ2-3 | NA | TRBV2 | NA | CASSVQGIPDTQYF | TGTGCCAGCAGTGTTCAGGGTATCCCAGATACGCAGTATTTT
TRBJ1-2 | TRBD1 | TRBV12-3/TRBV12-4 | NA | CASSPDRDYGYTF | TGTGCCAGCAGCCCGGACAGGGACTATGGCTACACCTTC
TRBJ1-4 | NA | TRBV5-1 | NA | CASSLYRGEKLFF | TGCGCCAGCAGCTTGTATAGGGGAGAAAAACTGTTTTTT
TRBJ1-6 | TRBD1 | TRBV7-9 | few | CASSRRQGANSSPLHF | TGTGCCAGCAGCCGGAGACAGGGGGCCAATTCTTCACCCCTCCACTTT
TRBJ1-5 | NA | TRBV4-3 | NA | CASSQAVNSLYQPQHF | TGCGCCAGCAGCCAAGCAGTCAACAGCTTATATCAGCCCCAGCATTTT
TRBJ2-7 | NA | TRBV5-5 | few | CASSLGGQTNEQYF | TGTGCCAGCAGCTTGGGGGGACAAACTAACGAGCAGTACTTC
TRBJ2-7 | TRBD1 | TRBV10-3 | NA | CAISETRGLRGEVYEQYF | TGTGCCATCAGTGAGACCAGGGGGCTACGAGGGGAGGTATACGAGCAGTACTTC
TRBJ1-1 | NA | TRBV7-9 | NA | CASSPREGAGLNTEAFF | TGTGCCAGCAGCCCTCGGGAGGGCGCAGGCTTGAACACTGAAGCTTTCTTT
TRBJ1-6 | TRBD1 | TRBV30 | NA | CAWRTRQGARSPLHF | TGTGCCTGGAGGACTAGACAGGGGGCACGGTCACCCCTCCACTTT
TRBJ1-1 | NA | TRBV11-2 | NA | CASSLEELNTEAFF | TGTGCCAGCAGCCTTGAGGAGTTGAACACTGAAGCTTTCTTT
TRBJ1-2 | TRBD1 | TRBV29-1 | NA | CSVRTGLNGYTF | TGCAGCGTGAGGACAGGGCTTAATGGCTACACCTTC
TRBJ1-5 | NA | TRBV9 | few | CASSSGEYNQPQHF | TGTGCCAGCAGCTCAGGGGAATACAATCAGCCCCAGCATTTT
TRBJ2-2 | NA | TRBV6-2/TRBV6-3 | NA | CASSRTDTGELFF | TGTGCCAGCAGCCGGACAGACACCGGGGAGCTGTTTTTT
TRBJ1-6 | NA | TRBV6-2/TRBV6-3 | NA | CASSYGTTGGNSPLHF | TGTGCCAGCAGTTACGGTACGACGGGGGGCAATTCACCCCTCCACTTT
TRBJ1-2 | NA | TRBV27 | once | CASSSTPGPHYGYTF | TGTGCCAGCAGTTCTACCCCGGGTCCTCACTATGGCTACACCTTC
TRBJ1-1 | NA | TRBV15 | few | CATSRDRVMRTEAFF | TGTGCCACCAGCAGAGACAGGGTTATGAGAACTGAAGCTTTCTTT
TRBJ2-1 | NA | TRBV19 | NA | CASSRRGPSYNEQFF | TGTGCCAGTAGCCGGCGGGGACCCTCCTACAATGAGCAGTTCTTC
TRBJ2-2 | NA | TRBV5-4 | NA | CASSSFGELRTGELFF | TGTGCCAGCAGCTCCTTCGGGGAGTTGCGCACCGGGGAGCTGTTTTTT
TRBJ1-3 | TRBD1 | TRBV9 | NA | CASSVDDRAGNTIYF | TGTGCCAGCAGCGTAGATGACAGGGCTGGAAACACCATATATTTT
TRBJ2-5 | TRBD2 | TRBV9 | NA | CASSPRGVGQETQYF | TGTGCCAGCAGCCCGCGGGGGGTCGGGCAAGAGACCCAGTACTTC
TRBJ2-1 | TRBD1 | TRBV5-1 | NA | CASGLGQGFFNEQFF | TGCGCCAGCGGTTTGGGACAGGGGTTTTTCAATGAGCAGTTCTTC
TRBJ1-1 | TRBD1 | TRBV30 | NA | CAWSRQGGTEAFF | TGTGCCTGGAGTAGACAGGGCGGCACTGAAGCTTTCTTT
TRBJ2-7 | TRBD1 | TRBV27 | NA | CASSSTGGAYEQYF | TGTGCCAGCAGTTCGACAGGGGGCGCCTACGAGCAGTACTTC